In this sample, the clone carrying this T cell receptor (beta chain) turned up many times. The source material, RNA transcripts, was used to amplify TCR beta CDR3 regions. The HTBI set primed first-round TCR CDR3 RT-PCR. TCRdb re-analysed the multiplex PCR reads in MiXCR, keeping a single row per CDR3 protein. The profile covers about 460,000 distinct CDR3 sequences, with 22% appearing a single time and about 53% taken by the ten largest. These data are taken from a study of T cells in Graves' hyperthyroidism and ophthalmopathy. Germline loops: CDR1 MDHEN, CDR2 SYDVKM. The CDR3 runs to 13 residues. V lost 5 bases to trimming and J lost 2 bases, with 10 bases between them.

The sample taken for sequencing was blood. The genes are TRBV28 and TRBJ2-7, with D unclear. The clonotype originates from a woman in her sixties or seventies with Graves' ophthalmopathy. The CDR3, as DNA: TGTGCCAGCAGTCCCATAATTCCCTACGAGCAGTACTTC. Its translation: CASSPIIPYEQYF.